Sequencing of this T cell receptor (beta chain) was carried out in a study of shared clonotypes between healthy human individuals. Study conclusions and caveats: In having few donors, the study represented limited genetic and exposure-history diversity.

Selected positively for CCR7 and CD45RO-negative, naive CD8 cells excluded terminally differentiated effector memory CD45RA+ cells. About this clone: Its antigen is unidentified.

Here immunoSEQ multiplex PCR was the method, and the copy in TCRdb shows in-frame clones only, minus some. Here the sample spans 550,000 to 750,000 clones, 95% being singletons. This CDR3 has 16 amino acids. V gave up 4 bases and J gave up 5 bases; unmatched junction bases: 11. In germline, CDR1 is SGDLS, CDR2 YYNGEE. The sequenced sample consisted of naive CD8+ T cells sorted from blood. This clonotype was sampled from a woman aged 25 to 39 in good health. The rearrangement links TRBV9 to TRBJ2-5; 10 nucleotides align to TRBD1. The CDR3, as DNA: TGTGCCAGCAGCCCCCCGGGACAGGGGCTGCGGGAGACCCAGTACTTC. Its protein is CASSPPGQGLRETQYF.